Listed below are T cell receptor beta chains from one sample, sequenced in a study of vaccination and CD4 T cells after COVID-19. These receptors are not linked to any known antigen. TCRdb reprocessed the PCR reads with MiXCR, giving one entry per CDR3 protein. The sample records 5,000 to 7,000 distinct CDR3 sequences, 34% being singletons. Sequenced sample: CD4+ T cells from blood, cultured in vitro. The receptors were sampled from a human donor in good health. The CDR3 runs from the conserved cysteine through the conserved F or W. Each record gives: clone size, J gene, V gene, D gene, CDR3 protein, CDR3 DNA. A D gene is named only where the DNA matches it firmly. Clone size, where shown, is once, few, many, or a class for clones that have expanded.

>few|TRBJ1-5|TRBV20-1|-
CSASGFGSNQPQHF
TGCAGTGCTAGCGGGTTTGGTAGCAATCAGCCCCAGCATTTT
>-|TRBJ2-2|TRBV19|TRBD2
CASSIRREGSGELFF
TGTGCCAGTAGTATCCGCAGGGAGGGGTCCGGGGAGCTGTTTTTT
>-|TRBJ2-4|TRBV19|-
CASSKGPKNIQYF
TGTGCCAGTAGTAAGGGACCCAAAAACATTCAGTACTTC
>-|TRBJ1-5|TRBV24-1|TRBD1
CATSDATGAATFNQPQHF
TGTGCCACCAGTGATGCCACAGGGGCGGCGACCTTCAATCAGCCCCAGCATTTT
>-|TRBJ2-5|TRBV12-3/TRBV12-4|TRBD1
CASHRGPLYQETQYF
TGTGCCAGCCACAGGGGGCCCTTGTACCAAGAGACCCAGTACTTC
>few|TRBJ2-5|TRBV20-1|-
CSATARVVQETQYF
TGCAGTGCTACCGCTCGAGTAGTACAAGAGACCCAGTACTTC
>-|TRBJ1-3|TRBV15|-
CATSRDPTLSGNTIYF
TGTGCCACCAGCAGAGATCCCACCCTTTCTGGAAACACCATATATTTT
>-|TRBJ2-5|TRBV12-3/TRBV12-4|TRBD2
CASSLTAGGQETQYF
TGTGCCAGCAGTTTGACCGCGGGGGGGCAAGAGACCCAGTACTTC
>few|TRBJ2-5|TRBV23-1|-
CASSQLEAIQETQYF
TGCGCCAGCAGTCAACTCGAGGCGATACAAGAGACCCAGTACTTC
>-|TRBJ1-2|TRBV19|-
CASKRAGDGYTF
TGTGCCAGTAAACGGGCAGGGGACGGCTACACCTTC
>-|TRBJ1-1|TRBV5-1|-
CASSLDGSGAFF
TGCGCCAGCAGCTTGGATGGTTCTGGAGCTTTCTTT
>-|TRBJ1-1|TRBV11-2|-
CASTSAARATEAFF
TGTGCCAGCACTTCGGCCGCTCGGGCCACTGAAGCTTTCTTT
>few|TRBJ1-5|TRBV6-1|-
CASSEPAGTYSNQPQHF
TGTGCCAGCAGTGAACCGGCGGGGACTTATAGCAATCAGCCCCAGCATTTT
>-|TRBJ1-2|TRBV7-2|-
CASSTGNYGYTF
TGTGCCAGCAGCACAGGGAACTATGGCTACACCTTC
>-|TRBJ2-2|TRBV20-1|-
CSANRGLGVTGELFF
TGCAGTGCTAACCGGGGACTTGGGGTCACCGGGGAGCTGTTTTTT
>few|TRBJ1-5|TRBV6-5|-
CASSYSQGSNQPQHF
TGTGCCAGCAGTTACTCACAGGGTAGCAATCAGCCCCAGCATTTT
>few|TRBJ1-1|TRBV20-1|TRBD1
CSAPQGAYTEAFF
TGCAGTGCTCCACAGGGGGCGTACACTGAAGCTTTCTTT
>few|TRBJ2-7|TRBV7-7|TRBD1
CASSDGQGKSYEQYF
TGTGCTAGCAGCGATGGACAGGGAAAATCCTACGAGCAGTACTTC
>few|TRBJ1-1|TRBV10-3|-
CAISNGQPGTEAFF
TGTGCCATCAGTAACGGACAGCCGGGGACTGAAGCTTTCTTT
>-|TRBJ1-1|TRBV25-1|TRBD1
CASTWDREDTEAFF
TGTGCCAGCACCTGGGACAGGGAAGACACTGAAGCTTTCTTT